The next 29 T cell receptor beta chains were all read from a single sample in a study of cytomegalovirus exposure and HLA in healthy donors. Both 60 Vbeta primers and 13 Jbeta primers went into the PCR. This table comes from immunoSEQ multiplex PCR, and its TCRdb copy is limited to in-frame clones, with some not included. This sample contains approximately 110,000 clones. The sample consisted of PBMCs. The receptors were sampled from a man between 18 and 35 years old in good health and CMV-seronegative.

The chain links TRBV27 to TRBJ2-7; a weak D match, TRBD1 (5 bases). The V and J ends lost 4 bases and 2 bases respectively, with 12 bases between them. Per the germline V gene, CDR1 is MNHEY and CDR2 is SMNVEV (reference sequence). The CDR3 sequence is 14 residues long. The CDR3 reads CASSSFGAAYEQYF. The CDR3 DNA reads as TGTGCCAGCAGTTCCTTTGGGGCCGCCTACGAGCAGTACTTC.

The chain couples TRBV28 to TRBJ2-7; D is uncertain. CDR3 size: 15 residues. With 5 bases removed from V and 2 bases from J, the gap between germline ends came to 16 bases. Germline V gene sequence: CDR1 MDHEN, CDR2 SYDVKM. CDR3 DNA: TGTGCCAGCAGTCAGACCGGGTCTATCGCCTACGAGCAGTACTTC. Translating it yields CASSQTGSIAYEQYF.

This chain links TRBV18 with TRBJ2-5; D is perhaps TRBD1 (6 bases). Trimming removed 3 bases from V and 3 bases from J, with 11 bases in between. The CDR3 contains 14 residues. The germline V gene encodes CDR1 KGHSH and CDR2 LQKENI. CDR3 nucleotide sequence: TGTGCCAGCTCACCGGGGGCTGGGGAAGAGACCCAGTACTTC. Residues: CASSPGAGEETQYF. Full variable domain (rest looked up from reference TRBV18 and TRBJ2-5): NAGVMQNPRHLVRRRGQEARLRCSPMKGHSHVYWYRQLPEEGLKFMVYLQKENIIDESGMPKERFSAEFPKEGPSILRIQQVVRGDSAAYFCASSPGAGEETQYFGPGTRLLVL.

The gene calls are TRBV29-1 and TRBJ1-2; D may be TRBD1 (5 bases). The ends were cut back, 4 bases at V and 2 bases at J, with 14 bases in the middle. Germline CDR1 is SQVTM and CDR2 is ANQGSEA. The CDR3 loop spans 14 amino acids. CDR3 in amino acids: CSVVWFDRNYGYTF. The CDR3 region has the DNA TGCAGCGTTGTGTGGTTTGACAGAAACTATGGCTACACCTTC.

The genes are TRBV28 and TRBJ1-5, with D tentatively TRBD1 (5 bases). V was shortened by 6 bases and J by 4 bases, with 10 bases between the two germline ends. CDR3 size: 13 residues. Germline lookup yields CDR1 MDHEN and CDR2 SYDVKM. DNA for the CDR3: TGTGCCAGCAGGCAGGGCGTTAATCAGCCCCAGCATTTT. Translated, it gives CASRQGVNQPQHF.

V usage is TRBV6-1 and J usage is TRBJ2-5; D gene uncertain. Near its end, the DNA agrees better with TRBJ2-7, so the J call may be wrong. Germline values: CDR1 MNHNS, CDR2 SASEGT. This CDR3 comprises 12 residues. DNA for the CDR3: TGTGCCACTGTAACTGTTTCCTACGAGCAGTACTTC. Protein: CATVTVSYEQYF.

The chain is built from TRBV4-1 and TRBJ2-2; TRBD1 agrees at 9 bases. The V gene end was trimmed by 2 bases and the J gene end by 4 bases; junction bases not matched to a gene: 5. The V gene's germline CDR1 is MGHRA and CDR2 YSYEKL. The CDR3 sequence is 16 residues long. Here the CDR3 DNA reads TGCGCCAGCAGCCAACGACAGGGGGTAGGCACCGGGGAGCTGTTTTTT. It codes for CASSQRQGVGTGELFF.

With respect to this clone: Different DNA sequences within this sample yield the same CDR3. The V and J genes are TRBV28 and TRBJ1-5; D is possibly TRBD1 (5 bases). Trimming removed 4 bases at V and 4 bases at J, with 14 bases between. This CDR3 region has 15 residues. CDR1 and CDR2 (germline): MDHEN, SYDVKM. Here the CDR3 DNA reads TGTGCCAGCAGTTCTGGGTTTCGGGGGAATCAGCCCCAGCATTTT. It yields the protein CASSSGFRGNQPQHF.

CDR3 amino acids: CAIRGQASYEQYF. The DNA for the CDR3 is TGTGCCATCAGAGGACAGGCCTCCTACGAGCAGTACTTC. The rearrangement uses TRBV10-3 and TRBJ2-7, with TRBD1 identical over 7 bases. CDR3 length: 13 amino acids. CDR1 and CDR2 from the germline V gene are ENHRY and SYGVKD. J lost 0 bases, V lost 6 bases, and 2 bases had no gene match.

The gene calls are TRBV18 and TRBJ2-7; 12 bases agree with TRBD2. CDR3 length: 17 amino acids. The V gene's germline CDR1 is KGHSH and CDR2 LQKENI. Trimming took 6 bases from V and 4 from J; bases not matched to a gene: 13. The CDR3: CASSPKSLAGGPYEQYF. As DNA, the CDR3 is TGTGCCAGCTCTCCAAAATCCCTAGCGGGAGGGCCGTACGAGCAGTACTTC. The full variable domain, rest sourced from reference TRBV18 and TRBJ2-7, is NAGVMQNPRHLVRRRGQEARLRCSPMKGHSHVYWYRQLPEEGLKFMVYLQKENIIDESGMPKERFSAEFPKEGPSILRIQQVVRGDSAAYFCASSPKSLAGGPYEQYFGPGTRLTVT.

This chain connects TRBV5-4 to TRBJ2-2, with TRBD1 as a possible D gene (5 bases). The V end lost 1 base, the J end lost 5 bases, and 12 bases lay between the germline ends. The CDR3 consists of 15 residues. From germline, CDR1 is SGHNT and CDR2 YYREEE (reference sequence). The CDR3 spells CASSLSQGITGELFF. DNA for the CDR3: TGTGCCAGCAGCTTGAGTCAGGGAATAACCGGGGAGCTGTTTTTT.

This chain uses TRBV7-3 with TRBJ2-1, with TRBD2 identical over 13 bases. With V trimmed by 0 bases and J by 8 bases, 4 bases remained unmatched. The germline CDR1 and CDR2 sequences are SGHTA and FQGTGA. CDR3 size: 16 residues. CDR3 amino acids: CASSLTGTSGVYEQFF. CDR3 DNA: TGTGCCAGCAGCTTAACCGGGACTAGCGGGGTGTATGAGCAGTTCTTC.

V gene TRBV19 combines with J gene TRBJ1-2; 7 positions match TRBD1. CDR1 and CDR2 (germline): LNHDA, SQIVND (reference sequence). The CDR3 is 12 residues long. V shed 7 bases, J shed 7 bases, and the junction held 6 bases outside the gene matches. The CDR3 region has the DNA TGTGCCAGTAATGAGGGGGCAAGTGGCTACACCTTC. Amino acids: CASNEGASGYTF.

The chain couples TRBV2 to TRBJ1-4; D uncertain. Trimming took 6 bases from V and 7 from J, leaving 9 bases between them. The germline CDR1 and CDR2 sequences are SNHLY and FYNNEI. The CDR3 is made up of 12 amino acids. CDR3 region: CASRGWSEKLFF. The CDR3 coding sequence is TGTGCCAGCAGAGGCTGGAGTGAAAAACTGTTTTTT.

The J gene is TRBJ1-1, the V gene TRBV6-5, with 10 bases matching TRBD1. The germline V gene has CDR1 MNHEY and CDR2 SVGAGI. There are 15 residues in the CDR3. With V trimmed by 6 bases and J by 1 base, 5 bases remained unmatched. The CDR3 here is CASRDRGRRNTEAFF. The CDR3 bases are TGTGCCAGCAGAGACAGGGGGCGACGGAACACTGAAGCTTTCTTT.

V usage is TRBV29-1 and J usage is TRBJ2-1, with D possibly being TRBD1 (6 bases). This CDR3 is built from 14 residues. Trimming removed 4 bases from V and 2 bases from J, with 12 bases in between. CDR1 SQVTM and CDR2 ANQGSEA come from the germline V gene. The CDR3 loop is CSVVQTGTYNEQFF. In nucleotides, the CDR3 is TGCAGCGTTGTCCAGACAGGTACCTACAATGAGCAGTTCTTC.

This chain links TRBV4-1 with TRBJ2-1, with 8 bases aligning to TRBD2. Trimming took 1 base from V and 8 from J; bases not matched to a gene: 13. The germline gives CDR1 MGHRA, CDR2 YSYEKL. The CDR3 consists of 17 residues. The CDR3 loop is CASSQARAGVRRYEQFF. The CDR3 bases are TGCGCCAGCAGCCAAGCCCGAGCGGGAGTGAGGAGGTATGAGCAGTTCTTC.

This sequence joins TRBV10-2 and TRBJ2-7; 7 bases map to TRBD1. The germline gives CDR1 WSHSY, CDR2 SAAADI. Trimming took 10 bases from V and 4 from J; bases not matched to a gene: 16. The CDR3 contains 15 residues. The CDR3 DNA reads TGCGCCACCAACGATGGACAGGCGGATCTTTACGAGCAGTACTTC. It specifies CATNDGQADLYEQYF.

The V call is TRBV28, the J call TRBJ1-5, with D maybe TRBD1 (5 bases). This CDR3 spans 11 amino acids. The V gene lost 6 bases and the J gene lost 9 bases, with 9 bases spanning the gap. The germline gives CDR1 MDHEN, CDR2 SYDVKM. The CDR3 region is CASSSGLPQHF. For the CDR3, the DNA is TGTGCCAGCAGCTCAGGGCTGCCCCAGCATTTT.

The J gene is TRBJ1-4, the V gene TRBV6-1, with D maybe TRBD1 (6 bases). The CDR3 loop spans 14 amino acids. V was cut by 7 bases and J by 8 bases, with 17 bases left in between. Germline lookup yields CDR1 MNHNS and CDR2 SASEGT. Written as DNA, the CDR3 is TGTGCCAGCACGCCGCCCAGGGGTCGAGAAAAACTGTTTTTT. Translated: CASTPPRGREKLFF.

The CDR3 nucleotides are TGTGCCTGGAGTGTAGTGTTCCTAAATCAGCCCCAGCATTTT. Its translation: CAWSVVFLNQPQHF. The chain joins TRBV30 to TRBJ1-5; D is uncertain. With 0 bases removed from V and 4 bases from J, the gap between germline ends came to 10 bases. From germline, CDR1 is GTSNPN and CDR2 SVGIG (reference sequence). This CDR3 is built from 14 residues.

V and J are TRBV11-2 and TRBJ2-2, with no clear D. The length of the CDR3 is 15 residues. Trimming took off 0 bases at V and 3 bases at J, with 8 bases between the two ends. Germline V CDR1 and CDR2: SGHAT, FQNNGV. The CDR3 nucleotides are TGTGCCAGCAGCTTAGACCCTTCCTACACCGGGGAGCTGTTTTTT. Translating gives CASSLDPSYTGELFF. The complete variable domain, with remaining parts taken from reference TRBV11-2 and TRBJ2-2, reads EAGVAQSPRYKIIEKRQSVAFWCNPISGHATLYWYQQILGQGPKLLIQFQNNGVVDDSQLPKDRFSAERLKGVDSTLKIQPAKLEDSAVYLCASSLDPSYTGELFFGEGSRLTVL.

The chain carries TRBV28 and TRBJ1-5, with 11 nucleotides matching TRBD1. With 6 bases clipped from V and 4 bases from J, the junction kept 8 bases outside the gene matches. Germline V gives CDR1 MDHEN, CDR2 SYDVKM. The CDR3 runs 16 residues. The CDR3 spells CASSFLGQGVNQPQHF. CDR3 nucleotides: TGTGCCAGCAGCTTCCTGGGACAGGGGGTAAATCAGCCCCAGCATTTT.

The chain carries TRBV9 and TRBJ2-4; 9 bases align to TRBD2. This CDR3 has 17 residues. Per germline, CDR1 SGDLS and CDR2 YYNGEE. V shed 3 bases, J shed 6 bases, and the junction held 13 bases outside the gene matches. The CDR3 reads CASSERNSGGYANIQYF. The CDR3 region has the DNA TGTGCCAGCAGCGAGAGGAACAGCGGGGGGTATGCAAACATTCAGTACTTC.

V is TRBV18 and J is TRBJ2-2; D possibly corresponds to TRBD2 (5 bases). The CDR3 is 13 amino acids. The germline gives CDR1 KGHSH, CDR2 LQKENI. The ends were cut back, 0 bases at V and 7 bases at J, with 6 bases in the middle. CDR3 residues: CASSPPEVGELFF. The CDR3 region has the DNA TGTGCCAGCTCACCACCGGAGGTCGGGGAGCTGTTTTTT.

V is TRBV10-3 and J is TRBJ2-6; possibly TRBD1 for D (6 bases). The CDR3 extends over 16 amino acids. V was cut by 2 bases and J by 2 bases, with 10 bases left in between. From germline, CDR1 is ENHRY and CDR2 SYGVKD. CDR3 sequence: CAISEGGGTGANVLTF. In DNA, the CDR3 is TGTGCCATCAGTGAGGGTGGGGGCACTGGGGCCAACGTCCTGACTTTC.

The V gene is TRBV28, the J gene TRBJ2-1, with 13 bases that match TRBD2. The CDR3 extends over 16 amino acids. The junction had 7 bases not matched to a gene; V was cut back by 3 bases and J by 8 bases. Germline lookup yields CDR1 MDHEN and CDR2 SYDVKM. The CDR3 region has the DNA TGTGCCAGCAGTTTCACTAGCGGGAGGGTATTGGATGAGCAGTTCTTC. Its translation is CASSFTSGRVLDEQFF.

The rearrangement links TRBV27 to TRBJ1-4, with D hard to call. Germline loops: CDR1 MNHEY, CDR2 SMNVEV (reference sequence). Trimming cost V 3 bases and J 6 bases, with 14 bases left between them. CDR3 length: 15 residues. CDR3 sequence: CASSFRSVRDEKLFF. The DNA for the CDR3 is TGTGCCAGCAGTTTTAGGTCGGTTCGGGATGAAAAACTGTTTTTT.

The J gene is TRBJ1-5, the V gene TRBV28; no reliable D call. The CDR3 loop spans 11 amino acids. The V gene's germline CDR1 is MDHEN and CDR2 SYDVKM. With 4 bases removed from V and 7 bases from J, the gap between germline ends came to 5 bases. CDR3 bases: TGTGCCAGCAGTTCAGGACAGCCCCAGCATTTT. Amino acid sequence: CASSSGQPQHF.